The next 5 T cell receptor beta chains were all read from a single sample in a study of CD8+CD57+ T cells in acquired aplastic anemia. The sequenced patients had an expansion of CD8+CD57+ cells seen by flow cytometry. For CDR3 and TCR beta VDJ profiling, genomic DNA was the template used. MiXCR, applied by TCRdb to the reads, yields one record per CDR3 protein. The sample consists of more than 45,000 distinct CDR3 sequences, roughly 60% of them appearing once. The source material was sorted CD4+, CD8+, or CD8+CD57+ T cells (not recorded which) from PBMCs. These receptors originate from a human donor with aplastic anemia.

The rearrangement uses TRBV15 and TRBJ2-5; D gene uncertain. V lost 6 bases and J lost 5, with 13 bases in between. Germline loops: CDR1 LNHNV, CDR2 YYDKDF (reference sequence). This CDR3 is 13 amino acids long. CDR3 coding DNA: TGTGCCACCAGTCCGACTGCCCTGGAGACCCAGTACTTC. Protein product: CATSPTALETQYF.

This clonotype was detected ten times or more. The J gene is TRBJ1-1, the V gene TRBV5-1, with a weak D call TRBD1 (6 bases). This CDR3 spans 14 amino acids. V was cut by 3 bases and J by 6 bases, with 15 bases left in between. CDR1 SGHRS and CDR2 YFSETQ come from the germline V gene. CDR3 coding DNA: TGCGCCAGCAGCTCCTTATACAGGGATGCTGAAGCTTTCTTT. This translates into CASSSLYRDAEAFF.

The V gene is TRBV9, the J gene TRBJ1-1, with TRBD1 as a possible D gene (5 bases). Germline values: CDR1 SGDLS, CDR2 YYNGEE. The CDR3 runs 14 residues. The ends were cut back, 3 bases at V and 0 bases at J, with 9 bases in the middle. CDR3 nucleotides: TGTGCCAGCAGCGGGGGGACGCTGAACACTGAAGCTTTCTTT. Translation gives CASSGGTLNTEAFF. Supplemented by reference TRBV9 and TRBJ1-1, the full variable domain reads DSGVTQTPKHLITATGQRVTLRCSPRSGDLSVYWYQQSLDQGLQFLIQYYNGEERAKGNILERFSAQQFPDLHSELNLSSLELGDSALYFCASSGGTLNTEAFFGQGTRLTVV.

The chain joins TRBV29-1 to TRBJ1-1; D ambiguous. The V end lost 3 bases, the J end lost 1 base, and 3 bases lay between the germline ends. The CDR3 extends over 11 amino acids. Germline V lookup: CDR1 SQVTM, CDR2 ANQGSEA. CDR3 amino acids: CSVEQNTEAFF. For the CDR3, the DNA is TGCAGCGTTGAGCAGAACACTGAAGCTTTCTTT.

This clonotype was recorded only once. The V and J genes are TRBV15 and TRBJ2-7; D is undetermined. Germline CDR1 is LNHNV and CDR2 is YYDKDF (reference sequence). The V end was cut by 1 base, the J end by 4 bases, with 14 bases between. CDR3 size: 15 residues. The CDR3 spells CATSRGESGRYEQYF. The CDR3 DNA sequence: TGTGCCACCAGCAGAGGGGAATCAGGTCGGTACGAGCAGTACTTC.